Below, 5 T cell receptor beta chains from the same sample are listed, as sequenced in a study of T cells in Graves' hyperthyroidism and ophthalmopathy. There were TCR beta CDR3 regions amplified from RNA transcripts. First-round RT-PCR of the TCR CDR3 relied on the HTBI primer set. MiXCR, run by TCRdb on the multiplex PCR reads, gives a single entry per CDR3 protein. The data contain approximately 690,000 distinct CDR3 sequences, around 20% of them singletons. The sequenced sample was blood. These receptors all stem from a man in his thirties or forties with Graves' ophthalmopathy.

In this sample, this clonotype turned up a few times. The chain employs TRBV20-1 and TRBJ1-3; D is undetermined. Per germline, CDR1 DFQATT and CDR2 SNEGSKA (reference sequence). Between the trimmed V and J ends, which lost 4 bases and 2 bases, there was a span of 12 bases. The CDR3 runs 14 residues. This CDR3 is CSATKDGTGNTIYF. Here the CDR3 DNA reads TGCAGTGCTACAAAGGACGGGACTGGAAACACCATATATTTT.

The CDR3 is CASSYGSIKGSPLHF. CDR3 coding DNA: TGTGCCAGCAGTTACGGATCTATTAAAGGGTCACCCCTCCACTTT. The V gene is TRBV6-5, the J gene TRBJ1-6; the D is unclear. Trimming took 2 bases from V and 10 from J, leaving 15 bases between them. The CDR3 length is 15 residues. In germline, CDR1 is MNHEY, CDR2 SVGAGI.

The sample holds a few counts of this clonotype. The V call is TRBV7-9, the J call TRBJ2-1; 10 bases are a match to TRBD2. The CDR3 runs to 17 residues. Germline-derived CDR1 and CDR2 are SEHNR and FQNEAQ (reference sequence). V gave up 5 bases and J gave up 5 bases; unmatched junction bases: 12. CDR3 DNA sequence: TGTGCCAGCAGCCCGAGTTGGCTAGCGGGAGCCCACAATGAGCAGTTCTTC. Translated, it gives CASSPSWLAGAHNEQFF.

In its sample, this clonotype was seen many times. This chain links TRBV3-1 with TRBJ1-5; D is uncertain. The length of the CDR3 is 13 residues. Germline CDR1 and CDR2: LGHDT and YNNKEL (reference sequence). The V gene lost 3 bases and the J gene lost 3 bases, with 6 bases spanning the gap. The CDR3 DNA reads TGTGCCAGCAGCCAGCTTCCCAATCAGCCCCAGCATTTT. Translation gives CASSQLPNQPQHF. Complete variable domain (other parts from reference TRBV3-1 and TRBJ1-5): DTAVSQTPKYLVTQMGNDKSIKCEQNLGHDTMYWYKQDSKKFLKIMFSYNNKELIINETVPNRFSPKSPDKAHLNLHINSLELGDSAVYFCASSQLPNQPQHFGDGTRLSIL.

This clonotype was seen ten or more times. The chain carries TRBV28 and TRBJ1-2; D perhaps matches TRBD1 (6 bases). This CDR3 is built from 14 residues. CDR1 is MDHEN and CDR2 is SYDVKM in the germline V gene. Deletions cut 7 bases from V and 4 bases from J, with 16 bases between. CDR3 loop: CASTSGHLIYGYTF. As DNA, the CDR3 is TGTGCCAGCACGTCGGGACACCTAATCTATGGCTACACCTTC.